This T cell receptor beta chain derives from a study of long-term antiretroviral therapy in people with HIV. Findings and limits, study-wide: There were no data on ART adherence, viral resistance or therapy changes, a gap that limits inferences about post-ART repertoire changes. ART preceded a rise in diversity that nonetheless stayed lower than in transplant donor controls.

The libraries were made with immunoSEQ v3.0 at survey level. Clones were sequenced by immunoSEQ multiplex PCR, and TCRdb holds only the in-frame ones, with some missing. The data show over 25,000 clones, 95% to 98% seen once. This clone has a single count. What it recognizes is unknown. CDR3 length: 17 amino acids. This chain uses TRBV21-1 with TRBJ2-1; no check of the table's D call, TRBD2, against the DNA was made. TRBV21-1 is a pseudogene segment. Sequences were derived from unsorted PBMCs, sampled 7.6 years after starting antiretroviral therapy. The receptor's source is a man younger than 40 with HIV. This CDR3 reads CASSKAGREETYNEQFF. The CDR3 bases are TGTGCCAGCAGCAAAGCTGGCCGGGAGGAAACTTACAATGAGCAGTTCTTC.